The clone carrying this T cell receptor beta chain was recorded once. The antigen is not known. The germline gives CDR1 SGHVS, CDR2 FQNEAQ. Trimming pared 1 base from V and 2 bases from J, leaving 19 bases between. This CDR3 contains 18 residues. The data stem from a study of OX40 agonist ivuxolimab in advanced cancers. Study background: The dose-escalation cohort was roughly 83% male, with a mean age of approximately 62 years, ranging roughly 20 to 80. Three patients got partial responses; one had hepatocellular carcinoma and two had cutaneous melanoma. Study results and limitations: On average, a greater number of expanded clones characterised CD8+ T cells relative to CD4+.

Profiled with immunoSEQ multiplex PCR; TCRdb holds only in-frame clones, not every one. Counted here are 15,000 to 25,000 clones, approximately 86% occurring once; the ten biggest clones make up around 48%. V gene TRBV7-8 combines with J gene TRBJ2-3; D perhaps matches TRBD2 (7 bases). The clonotype comes from an adult with an advanced solid tumor such as melanoma, head and neck, liver or kidney cancer. The input for sequencing was CD4+ or CD8+ T cells sorted from blood, taken in a trial of the OX40 agonist ivuxolimab. CDR3 DNA: TGTGCCAGCAGCTTAGATAACGTGTTACGGGGGGCCACAGATACGCAGTATTTT. Translating it yields CASSLDNVLRGATDTQYF. Variable domain in full (rest from reference TRBV7-8 and TRBJ2-3): GAGVSQSPRYKVAKRGQDVALRCDPISGHVSLFWYQQALGQGPEFLTYFQNEAQLDKSGLPSDRFFAERPEGSVSTLKIQRTQQEDSAVYLCASSLDNVLRGATDTQYFGPGTRLTVL.